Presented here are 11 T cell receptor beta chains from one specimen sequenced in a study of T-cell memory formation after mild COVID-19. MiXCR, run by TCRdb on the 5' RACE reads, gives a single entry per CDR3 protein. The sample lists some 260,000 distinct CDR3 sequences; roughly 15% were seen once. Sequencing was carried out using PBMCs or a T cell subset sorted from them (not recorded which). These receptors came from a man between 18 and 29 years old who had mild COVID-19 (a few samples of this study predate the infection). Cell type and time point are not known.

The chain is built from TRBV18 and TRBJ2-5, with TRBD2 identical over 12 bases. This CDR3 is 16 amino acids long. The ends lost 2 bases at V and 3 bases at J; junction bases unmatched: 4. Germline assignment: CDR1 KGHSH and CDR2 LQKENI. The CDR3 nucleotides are TGTGCCAGCTCACCAGGGACTAGCGGGCCAAAAGAGACCCAGTACTTC. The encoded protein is CASSPGTSGPKETQYF.

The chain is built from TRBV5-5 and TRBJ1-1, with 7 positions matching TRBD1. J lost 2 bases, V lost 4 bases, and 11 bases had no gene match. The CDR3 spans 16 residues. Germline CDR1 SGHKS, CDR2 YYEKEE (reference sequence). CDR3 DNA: TGTGCCAGCAGCCCTCTAACCAAGGGGGCAAACACTGAAGCTTTCTTT. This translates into CASSPLTKGANTEAFF.

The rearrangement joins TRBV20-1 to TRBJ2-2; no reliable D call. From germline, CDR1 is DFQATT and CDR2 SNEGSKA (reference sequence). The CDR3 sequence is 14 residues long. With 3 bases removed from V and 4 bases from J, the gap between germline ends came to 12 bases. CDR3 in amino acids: CSARVPGSTGELFF. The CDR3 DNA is TGCAGTGCTAGGGTCCCCGGATCCACCGGGGAGCTGTTTTTT.

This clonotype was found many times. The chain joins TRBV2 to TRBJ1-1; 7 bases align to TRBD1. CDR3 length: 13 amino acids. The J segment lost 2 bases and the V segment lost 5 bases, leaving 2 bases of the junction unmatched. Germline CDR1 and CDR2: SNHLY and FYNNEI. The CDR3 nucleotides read TGTGCCAGCAGTTGGGACAGAAACACTGAAGCTTTCTTT. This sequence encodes CASSWDRNTEAFF.

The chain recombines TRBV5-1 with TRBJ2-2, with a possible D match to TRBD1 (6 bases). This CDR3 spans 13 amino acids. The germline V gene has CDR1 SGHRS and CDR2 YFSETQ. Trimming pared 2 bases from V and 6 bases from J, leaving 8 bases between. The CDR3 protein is CASSLTGPGELFF. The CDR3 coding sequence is TGCGCCAGCAGCTTAACAGGGCCCGGGGAGCTGTTTTTT.

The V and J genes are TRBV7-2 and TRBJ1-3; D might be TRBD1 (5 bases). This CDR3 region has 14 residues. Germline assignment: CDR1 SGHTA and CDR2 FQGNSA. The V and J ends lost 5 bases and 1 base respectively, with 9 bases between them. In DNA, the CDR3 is TGTGCCAGCAGCCAGCCAGGGTCTGGAAACACCATATATTTT. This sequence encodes CASSQPGSGNTIYF.

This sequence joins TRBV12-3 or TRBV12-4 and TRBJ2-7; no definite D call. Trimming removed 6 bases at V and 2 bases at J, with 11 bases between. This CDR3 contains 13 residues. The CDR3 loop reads CASSPLPAYEQYF. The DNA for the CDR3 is TGTGCCAGCAGCCCTCTCCCGGCCTACGAGCAGTACTTC.

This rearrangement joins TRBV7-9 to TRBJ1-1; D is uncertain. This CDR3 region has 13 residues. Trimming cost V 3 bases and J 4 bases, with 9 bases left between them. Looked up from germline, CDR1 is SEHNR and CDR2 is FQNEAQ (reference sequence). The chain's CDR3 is CASSLEDGTEAFF. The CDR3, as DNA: TGTGCCAGCAGCTTGGAAGACGGCACTGAAGCTTTCTTT.

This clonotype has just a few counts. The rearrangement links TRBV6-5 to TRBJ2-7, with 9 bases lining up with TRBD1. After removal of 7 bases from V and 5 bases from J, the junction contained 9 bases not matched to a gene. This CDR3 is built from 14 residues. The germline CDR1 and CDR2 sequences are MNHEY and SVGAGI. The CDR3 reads CASKPQGAGDEQYF. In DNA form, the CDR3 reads TGTGCCAGCAAACCACAGGGGGCGGGTGACGAGCAGTACTTC.

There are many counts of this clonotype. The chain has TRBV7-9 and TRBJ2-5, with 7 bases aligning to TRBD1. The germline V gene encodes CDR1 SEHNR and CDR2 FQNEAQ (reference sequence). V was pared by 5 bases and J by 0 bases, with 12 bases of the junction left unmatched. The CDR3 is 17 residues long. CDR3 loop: CASSTPIQTGYQETQYF. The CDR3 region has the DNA TGTGCCAGCAGCACCCCCATCCAGACAGGGTACCAAGAGACCCAGTACTTC.

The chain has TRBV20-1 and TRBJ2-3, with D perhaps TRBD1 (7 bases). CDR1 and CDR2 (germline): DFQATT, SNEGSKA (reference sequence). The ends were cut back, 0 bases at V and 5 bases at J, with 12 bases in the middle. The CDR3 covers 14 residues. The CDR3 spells CSARDPRGEDTQYF. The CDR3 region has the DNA TGCAGTGCTAGAGACCCCAGGGGGGAAGATACGCAGTATTTT.